This passage covers 18 T cell receptor beta chains from one sample sequenced in a study of shared clonotypes between healthy human individuals. Measured with immunoSEQ multiplex PCR; TCRdb has only the in-frame clones, and not every one. The profile shows around 1,000,000 clones, approximately 75% of them singletons. Sequenced: memory CD4+ T cells from PBMCs. Subset here: CD45RA-negative fraction. The receptors come from a young man in good health. Some clones in this sample may be carry-over from other donors' samples.

V and J are TRBV30 and TRBJ2-1; 8 bases are a match to TRBD1. V shed 0 bases, J shed 3 bases, and the junction held 4 bases outside the gene matches. Germline V gene sequence: CDR1 GTSNPN, CDR2 SVGIG (reference sequence). The CDR3 totals 15 residues. CDR3 sequence (DNA): TGTGCCTGGAGTGTTAGGACAGGGATCTACAATGAGCAGTTCTTC. Its translation is CAWSVRTGIYNEQFF.

CDR3 sequence: CASSLAPLAGTQYF. CDR3 nucleotides: TGTGCCAGCAGCTTAGCGCCATTAGCGGGGACCCAGTACTTC. This sequence joins TRBV7-2 and TRBJ2-5, with TRBD2 identical over 7 bases. Germline CDR1 and CDR2: SGHTA and FQGNSA. V dropped 0 bases and J dropped 7; count of bases not matched to a gene: 5. The CDR3 covers 14 residues.

About this clone: A junction end diverges from the germline sequence, so it may reflect a read error. V and J are TRBV6-5 and TRBJ1-3, with D hard to call. The germline gives CDR1 MNHEY, CDR2 SVGAGI. The CDR3 is 15 residues long. CDR3 sequence: CASSYDSNSGSTIYF. Written as DNA, the CDR3 is TGTGCCAGCAGTTACGATTCCAACTCTGGAAGCACCATATATTTT.

A remark on this clone: At the DNA level, this CDR3 is encoded by other sequences in the same sample as well. The gene calls are TRBV5-1 and TRBJ1-1; possibly TRBD1 for D (6 bases). Germline V gives CDR1 SGHRS, CDR2 YFSETQ. This CDR3 comprises 14 residues. The V and J ends lost 4 bases and 1 base respectively, with 11 bases between them. The CDR3 sequence is CASSRGTSNTEAFF. CDR3 bases: TGCGCCAGCAGCCGCGGGACATCGAACACTGAAGCTTTCTTT.

This chain joins TRBV11-2 and TRBJ1-1; D is unclear. The CDR3 totals 15 residues. CDR1 and CDR2 (germline): SGHAT, FQNNGV. V was cut by 0 bases and J by 5 bases, with 13 bases left in between. The CDR3 is CASSLDWYPATEAFF. In DNA, the CDR3 is TGTGCCAGCAGCTTAGATTGGTACCCGGCGACTGAAGCTTTCTTT. Full variable domain (outside the CDR3, taken from reference TRBV11-2 and TRBJ1-1): EAGVAQSPRYKIIEKRQSVAFWCNPISGHATLYWYQQILGQGPKLLIQFQNNGVVDDSQLPKDRFSAERLKGVDSTLKIQPAKLEDSAVYLCASSLDWYPATEAFFGQGTRLTVV.

The J gene is TRBJ2-7, the V gene TRBV21-1; the table's D call, TRBD1, was not checked against the DNA. TRBV21-1 is flagged as a pseudogene. The CDR3 spans 16 residues. DNA for the CDR3: TGTGCCAGCAGCGATTCCGGGACAGGGGGCTCCTACGAGCAGTACTTC. As protein: CASSDSGTGGSYEQYF.

The chain joins TRBV4-2 to TRBJ1-3; no reliable D call. The CDR3 has 14 residues. The V end was cut by 0 bases, the J end by 4 bases, with 7 bases between. Germline CDR1 is LGHNA and CDR2 is YNFKEQ. CDR3 sequence (DNA): TGTGCCAGCAGCCAAGATACCCCCGGAAACACCATATATTTT. This translates into CASSQDTPGNTIYF.

This clone was seen many times. The rearrangement joins TRBV2 to TRBJ1-1; 7 nucleotides line up with TRBD1. CDR1 is SNHLY and CDR2 is FYNNEI in the germline V gene. The J segment lost 5 bases and the V segment lost 3 bases, leaving 6 bases of the junction unmatched. The CDR3 contains 14 residues. The CDR3 reads CASSDEGARTEAFF. The CDR3 nucleotides read TGTGCCAGCAGTGATGAGGGGGCGCGGACTGAAGCTTTCTTT.

This chain connects TRBV5-4 to TRBJ2-1; no reliable D call. CDR3 length equals 16 residues. Trimming shortened V by 1 base and J by 7 bases, and 18 bases separated the two germline ends. CDR1 SGHNT and CDR2 YYREEE come from the germline V gene (reference sequence). This chain's CDR3 is CASSLPLGFANNEQFF. CDR3 DNA sequence: TGTGCCAGCAGCTTGCCCTTGGGATTCGCTAATAATGAGCAGTTCTTC.

The sample holds a few counts of this clone. The V and J genes are TRBV27 and TRBJ1-1; D is perhaps TRBD1 (6 bases). V lost 7 bases to trimming and J lost 1 base, with 19 bases between them. CDR3 length equals 16 residues. Germline assignment: CDR1 MNHEY and CDR2 SMNVEV (reference sequence). DNA for the CDR3: TGTGCCAGCACCCCCCGGGTCGGCAGGGGGAACACTGAAGCTTTCTTT. It translates to CASTPRVGRGNTEAFF.

This chain joins TRBV11-2 and TRBJ2-1; possibly TRBD2 for D (6 bases). The V end was cut by 0 bases, the J end by 6 bases, with 12 bases between. This CDR3 is 15 amino acids long. Germline V gives CDR1 SGHAT, CDR2 FQNNGV. This chain's CDR3 is CASSLDLPGVNEQFF. Here the CDR3 DNA reads TGTGCCAGCAGCTTAGACCTCCCGGGGGTCAATGAGCAGTTCTTC.

Notes on this clone: The sample contains more than one DNA sequence encoding this CDR3. The genes are TRBV28 and TRBJ1-5, with 12 nucleotides matching TRBD1. V lost 6 bases to trimming and J lost 2 bases; unmatched junction nucleotides: 2. Germline CDR1 is MDHEN and CDR2 is SYDVKM. This CDR3 has 15 amino acids. As DNA, the CDR3 is TGTGCCAGCAGGGGACAGGGGGCAGGCAATCAGCCCCAGCATTTT. Protein: CASRGQGAGNQPQHF.

This chain joins TRBV7-2 and TRBJ2-7, with D perhaps being TRBD1 or TRBD2 (5 bases each). V lost 5 bases and J lost 5, with 10 bases in between. The CDR3 length is 12 residues. From germline, CDR1 is SGHTA and CDR2 FQGNSA. The CDR3 coding sequence is TGTGCCAGCAGCCCCGAGGGGAACGAGCAGTACTTC. Encoded protein: CASSPEGNEQYF.

The chain carries TRBV29-1 and TRBJ2-2; 8 bases are shared with TRBD1. Germline CDR1 SQVTM, CDR2 ANQGSEA. Trimming took 7 bases from V and 1 from J; bases not matched to a gene: 14. CDR3 size: 17 residues. The CDR3 loop reads CSAGGSTGTGNTGELFF. DNA of the CDR3: TGCAGCGCTGGAGGTAGTACCGGGACAGGGAACACCGGGGAGCTGTTTTTT.

The chain employs TRBV6-1 and TRBJ1-5; weak D call: TRBD1 (5 bases). V dropped 8 bases and J dropped 0 bases, with 11 bases sitting between them. The germline V gene has CDR1 MNHNS and CDR2 SASEGT. The CDR3 runs to 14 residues. CDR3 protein: CASGQGTSNQPQHF. The CDR3 nucleotides read TGTGCCAGCGGGCAGGGAACTAGCAATCAGCCCCAGCATTTT.

This chain joins TRBV7-7 and TRBJ2-5; D is possibly TRBD1 (5 bases). Germline CDR1 and CDR2: SSHAT and FNYEAQ (reference sequence). V lost 1 base and J lost 5, with 17 bases in between. The CDR3 has 16 amino acids. The CDR3 region is CASSLGRALVGETQYF. The CDR3 DNA reads TGTGCCAGCAGCTTAGGCAGGGCCCTGGTCGGGGAGACCCAGTACTTC. The complete variable domain, with remaining parts taken from reference TRBV7-7 and TRBJ2-5, reads GAGVSQSPRYKVTKRGQDVTLRCDPISSHATLYWYQQALGQGPEFLTYFNYEAQPDKSGLPSDRFSAERPEGSISTLTIQRTEQRDSAMYRCASSLGRALVGETQYFGPGTRLLVL.

This clone came up a few times. The V call is TRBV19, the J call TRBJ1-5; no definite D call. The germline CDR1 and CDR2 sequences are LNHDA and SQIVND (reference sequence). This CDR3 is built from 16 residues. Between the trimmed V and J ends, which lost 7 bases and 4 bases, there was a span of 20 bases. Here the CDR3 reads CASTSGGVVRNQPQHF. The CDR3 DNA reads as TGTGCCAGTACCTCCGGCGGGGTAGTGAGAAATCAGCCCCAGCATTTT.

The chain carries TRBV30 and TRBJ1-1; D remains ambiguous. The CDR3 sequence is 10 residues long. Germline V lookup: CDR1 GTSNPN, CDR2 SVGIG (reference sequence). Trimming stripped 2 bases from V and 14 bases from J, with 12 bases between. This chain's CDR3 is CAWSNKEVFF. The CDR3 DNA sequence: TGTGCCTGGAGTAATAAGGAGGTATTCTTT.